This T cell receptor (beta chain) was obtained from a study of T cell responses to AZD1222 COVID-19 vaccine. Trimming pared 5 bases from V and 0 bases from J, leaving 11 bases between. Germline V gives CDR1 SGHTA, CDR2 FQGNSA. This CDR3 spans 15 amino acids. The table came from immunoSEQ multiplex PCR; TCRdb's copy has only in-frame clones and leaves some out. Of about 83,000 clones listed, about 84% are singletons. The chain links TRBV7-2 to TRBJ2-1; D is undetermined. The sequence derives from an adult in good health. The sample consisted of peripheral blood, taken on day 0 of AZD1222 vaccination. The CDR3 loop reads CASSISSSSYNEQFF. CDR3 in DNA: TGTGCCAGCAGCATTAGCTCGAGCTCCTACAATGAGCAGTTCTTC.